These 11 T cell receptor beta chains originate from one sample sequenced in a study of blood T cell repertoires in COVID-19 (dated by TCRdb to 2020 to 2022). The protocol used for the library was the immunoSEQ multiplex PCR assay. TCRdb holds this immuneACCESS table with in-frame rearrangements only. Some clones are missing; in checked studies, unresolved V genes explain under half, and the rest has no known cause. The sample has under 400,000 clones on record, 65% to 90% of them singletons. Approximately 4% of the sample is in the top ten clones. Sequencing used PBMCs or T cells enriched from blood (not recorded which). These receptor sequences come from a woman aged 40 to 55 with acute COVID-19.

The J gene is TRBJ1-2, the V gene TRBV10-3; D is unclear. Germline V gene sequence: CDR1 ENHRY, CDR2 SYGVKD. Trimming shortened V by 0 bases and J by 3 bases, and 5 bases separated the two germline ends. The CDR3 extends over 13 amino acids. The CDR3 spells CAISESDYYGYTF. The CDR3, as DNA: TGTGCCATCAGTGAGTCTGACTACTATGGCTACACCTTC.

This clone was seen more than once but under ten times. The chain has TRBV3-1 (or the pseudogene TRBV3-2) and TRBJ2-5, with TRBD1 matching over 7 bases. J gave up 5 bases and V 0 bases, and 12 bases lay outside the gene matches. In germline, CDR1 is LGHDT, CDR2 YNNKEL (reference sequence). The CDR3 is 17 amino acids. For the CDR3, the DNA is TGTGCCAGCAGCCAAGATCGCGGCGAGGGGGCGCGGGAGACCCAGTACTTC. This encodes CASSQDRGEGARETQYF.

The chain is built from TRBV6-5 and TRBJ1-4; no clear D. The germline V gene encodes CDR1 MNHEY and CDR2 SVGAGI. CDR3 length: 15 residues. V lost 6 bases, J lost 0 bases, and 11 bases lay in between. The CDR3 sequence: CASRGQSATNEKLFF. CDR3 coding DNA: TGTGCCAGCAGGGGCCAGTCTGCAACTAATGAAAAACTGTTTTTT.

A single count supports this clone. J is TRBJ2-1 and V is TRBV11-2; a weak D match, TRBD2 (5 bases). The CDR3 is 17 residues long. CDR1 SGHAT and CDR2 FQNNGV come from the germline V gene. Trimming cost V 0 bases and J 0 bases, with 12 bases left between them. Written as DNA, the CDR3 is TGTGCCAGCAGCTTAGAGGTAGCGCCGAGCTCCTACAATGAGCAGTTCTTC. It codes for CASSLEVAPSSYNEQFF.

This chain links TRBV19 with TRBJ1-4; D is perhaps TRBD1 (6 bases). Germline assignment: CDR1 LNHDA and CDR2 SQIVND (reference sequence). V lost 6 bases to trimming and J lost 2 bases, with 22 bases between them. This CDR3 has 18 amino acids. CDR3 sequence: CASSALTLTGGTNEKLFF. In DNA, the CDR3 is TGTGCCAGTAGCGCCCTCACGCTTACGGGGGGCACTAATGAAAAACTGTTTTTT.

The chain links TRBV11-3 to TRBJ2-3, with D unresolved. The length of the CDR3 is 13 residues. The V end was cut by 0 bases, the J end by 6 bases, with 7 bases between. The germline V gene has CDR1 SGHNT and CDR2 YENEEA. CDR3: CASSLDHGDTQYF. The DNA of the CDR3 is TGTGCCAGCAGCTTAGATCATGGCGATACGCAGTATTTT. The full variable domain, rest sourced from reference TRBV11-3 and TRBJ2-3, is EAGVVQSPRYKIIEKKQPVAFWCNPISGHNTLYWYLQNLGQGPELLIRYENEEAVDDSQLPKDRFSAERLKGVDSTLKIQPAELGDSAVYLCASSLDHGDTQYFGPGTRLTVL.

The chain is built from TRBV2 and TRBJ2-7, with TRBD2 matching over 12 bases. The junction had 7 bases not matched to a gene; V was cut back by 8 bases and J by 5 bases. This CDR3 has 14 residues. CDR1 and CDR2 (germline): SNHLY, FYNNEI. The CDR3 protein is CASARLAGADEQYF. In nucleotides, the CDR3 is TGTGCCAGCGCCAGACTAGCGGGAGCTGACGAGCAGTACTTC.

The chain is built from TRBV9 and TRBJ1-3; D is uncertain. Germline lookup yields CDR1 SGDLS and CDR2 YYNGEE. V lost 1 base and J 1 base, leaving 9 bases between the germline ends. The CDR3 length is 15 residues. The CDR3, as DNA: TGTGCCAGCAGCGTAACGAGTTCGTCTGGAAACACCATATATTTT. Its translation is CASSVTSSSGNTIYF. The complete variable domain, with remaining parts taken from reference TRBV9 and TRBJ1-3, reads DSGVTQTPKHLITATGQRVTLRCSPRSGDLSVYWYQQSLDQGLQFLIQYYNGEERAKGNILERFSAQQFPDLHSELNLSSLELGDSALYFCASSVTSSSGNTIYFGEGSWLTVV.

This clone came up once. The chain recombines TRBV4-1 with TRBJ2-1; no clear D. Germline CDR1 MGHRA, CDR2 YSYEKL. V shed 0 bases and J shed 2 bases, with 5 bases lying between them. CDR3 length: 14 amino acids. As DNA, the CDR3 is TGCGCCAGCAGCCAAGACGGTCCCTACAATGAGCAGTTCTTC. Amino acids: CASSQDGPYNEQFF.

This clone was observed a handful of times. The V gene is TRBV28, the J gene TRBJ1-1; tentatively, D is TRBD1 (6 bases). Germline CDR1 reads MDHEN; CDR2 reads SYDVKM. The V and J ends lost 4 bases and 3 bases respectively, with 15 bases between them. The CDR3 has 15 residues. CDR3 region: CASSSRGGWDTEAFF. CDR3 in DNA: TGTGCCAGCAGTTCCAGAGGGGGATGGGACACTGAAGCTTTCTTT.

The rearrangement uses TRBV4-1 and TRBJ2-2; TRBD2 agrees at 8 bases. J gave up 7 bases and V 0 bases, and 10 bases lay outside the gene matches. Germline V gene lookup returns CDR1 MGHRA and CDR2 YSYEKL. The length of the CDR3 is 17 residues. The CDR3 loop is CASSQDPSGSPRGELFF. The CDR3, as DNA: TGCGCCAGCAGCCAAGATCCCAGCGGGAGCCCCCGCGGGGAGCTGTTTTTT.